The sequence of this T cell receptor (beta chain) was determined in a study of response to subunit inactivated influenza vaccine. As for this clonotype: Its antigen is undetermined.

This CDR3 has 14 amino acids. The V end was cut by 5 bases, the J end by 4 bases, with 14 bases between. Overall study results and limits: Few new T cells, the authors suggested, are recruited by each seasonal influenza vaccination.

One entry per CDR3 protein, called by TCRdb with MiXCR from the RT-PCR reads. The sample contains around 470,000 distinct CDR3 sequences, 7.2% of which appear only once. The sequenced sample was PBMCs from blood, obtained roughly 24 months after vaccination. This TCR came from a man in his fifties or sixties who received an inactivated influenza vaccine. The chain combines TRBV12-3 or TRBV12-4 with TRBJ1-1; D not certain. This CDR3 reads CASSPPNSITEAFF. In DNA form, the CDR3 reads TGTGCCAGCAGTCCCCCGAATAGCATCACTGAAGCTTTCTTT.